Listed below are T cell receptor beta chains from one sample, sequenced in a study of regulatory T cells in long-lasting Graves disease. TCRdb used MiXCR to reprocess the multiplex PCR reads, holding one entry per CDR3 protein. The sample lists 420,000 or so distinct CDR3 sequences, about 17% occurring once. These records were also assigned to another study, of T cells in Graves' hyperthyroidism and ophthalmopathy.

The sample in question was peripheral blood mononuclear cells (PBMCs), obtained at new diagnosis, from a patient treated with antithyroid drugs. The receptors shown here come from a young woman with Graves disease. CDR3s include the opening cysteine and the closing phenylalanine or tryptophan.

v_call | cdr3_aa
TRBV12-3/TRBV12-4 | CASSRLAGGREQYF
TRBV12-3/TRBV12-4 | CASSYLVGLNSNYGYTF
TRBV6-2/TRBV6-3 | CASSPPRSRGYEQYF
TRBV28 | CASSLRAGGLDEQYF
TRBV6-4 | CASSVPPGEKGQPQHF
TRBV18 | CASSPPSTIEAFF
TRBV2 | CASVADGTYEQYF
TRBV10-1 | CASSESLSGELFF
TRBV12-5 | CASGLVTSGSPETQYF
TRBV3-1 | CASSQFGETQYF
TRBV28 | CASRGQGRIYEQYF
TRBV19 | CASSTFGGELFF
TRBV10-2 | CASSNVGTAYEQYF
TRBV5-1 | CASSKQGVPGLADEQYF
TRBV11-2 | CASSLVMGQGRTEAFF
TRBV3-1 | CASSPSGTGISGYTF
TRBV5-4 | CASSVRTAHTIYF
TRBV15 | CATSTYMNSGNTIYF
TRBV7-2 | CASSLGGGAVGEKLFF
TRBV5-1 | CASSLEVGNEQFF
TRBV3-1 | CASSQVDGFYGYTF
TRBV4-1 | CASSQGMVRNSPLHF
TRBV28 | CASTRGYTEAFF
TRBV19 | CASSSLSGYNEQFF
TRBV12-3/TRBV12-4 | CASILAGARHNEQFF
TRBV6-1 | CASDPLGNTQYF
TRBV11-2 | CASSWIPGQAYEQYF
TRBV20-1 | CSARDRGSPLHF
TRBV5-1 | CASSFLAGSNTGELFF
TRBV14 | CASSQKGQPQHF
TRBV11-2 | CASSLGGITGELFF
TRBV3-1 | CASRIAGGRFEETQYF
TRBV12-3/TRBV12-4 | CASSRLAGGDTQYF
TRBV27 | CASSLTGLATGELFF
TRBV10-3 | CAIRGRTGIDEQFF
TRBV28 | CASSSTRVKTSRTNQPQHF
TRBV28 | CASSFNSLNEKLFF
TRBV29-1 | CSVGFRGSTNEKLFF
TRBV12-3/TRBV12-4 | CASRSNGRGYEQYF
TRBV5-1 | CASSLVVDHEQYF
TRBV5-1 | CASSYPDGNRPDTGELFF
TRBV28 | CASSTIWTSTDTQYF
TRBV28 | CASSLGGSGTDTQYF
TRBV27 | CASTASGGRTEAFF
TRBV11-2 | CASSASRVPGLAGELFF
TRBV7-2 | CASRNRDTSYNEQFF
TRBV5-1 | CASSTDNSNEQFF
TRBV27 | CASRQGSAEKLFF
TRBV28 | CASSLRVGGIETQYF
TRBV28 | CASTADRGNTGELFF
TRBV30 | CAWSVLWGQETQYF
TRBV18 | CASGGGDGSYEQYF
TRBV28 | CASSLGQDGTEAFF
TRBV20-1 | CSAWYRDRPYEQYF
TRBV4-1 | CASSQDHRGGGYTF